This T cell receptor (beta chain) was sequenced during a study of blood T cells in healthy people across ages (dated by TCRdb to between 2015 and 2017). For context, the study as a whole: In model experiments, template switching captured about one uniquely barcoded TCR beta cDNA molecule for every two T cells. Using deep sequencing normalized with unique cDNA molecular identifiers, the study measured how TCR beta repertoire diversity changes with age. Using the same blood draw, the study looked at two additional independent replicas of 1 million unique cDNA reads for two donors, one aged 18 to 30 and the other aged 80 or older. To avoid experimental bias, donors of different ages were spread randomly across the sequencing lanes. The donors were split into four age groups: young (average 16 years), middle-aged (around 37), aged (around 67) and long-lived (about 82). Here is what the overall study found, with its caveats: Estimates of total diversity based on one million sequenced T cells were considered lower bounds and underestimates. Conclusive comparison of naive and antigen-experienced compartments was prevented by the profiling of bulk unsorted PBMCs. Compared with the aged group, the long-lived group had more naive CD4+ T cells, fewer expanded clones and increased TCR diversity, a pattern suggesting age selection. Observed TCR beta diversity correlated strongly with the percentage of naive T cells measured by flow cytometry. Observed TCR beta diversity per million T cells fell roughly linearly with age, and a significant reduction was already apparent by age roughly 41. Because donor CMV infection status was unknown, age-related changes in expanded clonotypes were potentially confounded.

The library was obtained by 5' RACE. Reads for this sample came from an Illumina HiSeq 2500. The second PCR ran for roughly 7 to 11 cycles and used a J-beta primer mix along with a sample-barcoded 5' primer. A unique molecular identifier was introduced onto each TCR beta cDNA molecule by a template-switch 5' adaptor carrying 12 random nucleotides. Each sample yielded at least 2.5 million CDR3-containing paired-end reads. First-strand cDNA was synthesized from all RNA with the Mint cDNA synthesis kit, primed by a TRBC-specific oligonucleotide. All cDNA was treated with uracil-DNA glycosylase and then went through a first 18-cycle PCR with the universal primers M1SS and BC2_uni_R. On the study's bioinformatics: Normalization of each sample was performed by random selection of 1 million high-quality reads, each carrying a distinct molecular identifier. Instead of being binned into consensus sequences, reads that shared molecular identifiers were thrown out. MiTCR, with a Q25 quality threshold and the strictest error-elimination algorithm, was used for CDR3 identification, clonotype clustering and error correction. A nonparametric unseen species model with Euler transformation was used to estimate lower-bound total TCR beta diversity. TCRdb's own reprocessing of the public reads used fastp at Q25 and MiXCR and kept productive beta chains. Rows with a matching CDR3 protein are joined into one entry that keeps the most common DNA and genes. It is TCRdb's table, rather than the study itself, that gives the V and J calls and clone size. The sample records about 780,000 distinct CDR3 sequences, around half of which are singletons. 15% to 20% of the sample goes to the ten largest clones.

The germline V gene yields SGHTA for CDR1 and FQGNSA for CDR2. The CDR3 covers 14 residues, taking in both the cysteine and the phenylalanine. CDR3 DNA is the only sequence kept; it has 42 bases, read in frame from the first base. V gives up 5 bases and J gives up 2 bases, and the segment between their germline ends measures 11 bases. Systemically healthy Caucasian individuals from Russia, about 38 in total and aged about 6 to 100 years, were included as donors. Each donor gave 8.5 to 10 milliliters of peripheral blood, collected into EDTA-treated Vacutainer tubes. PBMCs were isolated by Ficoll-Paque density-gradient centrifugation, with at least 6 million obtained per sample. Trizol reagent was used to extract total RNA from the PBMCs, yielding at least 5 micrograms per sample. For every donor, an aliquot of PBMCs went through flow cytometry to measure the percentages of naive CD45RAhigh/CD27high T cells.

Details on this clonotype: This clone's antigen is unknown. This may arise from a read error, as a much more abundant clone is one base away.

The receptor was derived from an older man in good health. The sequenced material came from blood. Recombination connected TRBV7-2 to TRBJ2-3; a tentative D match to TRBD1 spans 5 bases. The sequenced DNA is TGTGCCAGCAGCCACCAGACAGTCACAGATACGCAGTATTTT. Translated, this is CASSHQTVTDTQYF.